This TCR beta chain was recorded in a study of T cell responses to AZD1222 COVID-19 vaccine. In the case of this clone: Its antigen is unidentified.

Study results and limitations: Repertoires were obtained only post-peak T cell response. Unmutated variant regions are reportedly the target of nearly half of TCRs that are spike-specific.

This CDR3 comprises 18 residues. Trimming cost V 0 bases and J 6 bases, with 20 bases left between them. CDR1 and CDR2 from the germline V gene are LGHDT and YNNKEL (reference sequence). Method: immunoSEQ multiplex PCR; TCRdb's copy keeps in-frame clones and lacks some. This sample yields over 100,000 clones, of which 90% are seen a single time; about 7% belongs to the top ten. The sequence derives from an adult in good health. The chain links TRBV3-1 (or the pseudogene TRBV3-2) to TRBJ2-2, with D tentatively TRBD1 (6 bases). The sequencing here drew on peripheral blood, taken on day 0 of AZD1222 vaccination. The CDR3 bases are TGTGCCAGCAGCCAAGAGCCCCGAACAGGGAAAGAGGCCGGGGAGCTGTTTTTT. Amino acids: CASSQEPRTGKEAGELFF.